Below are 19 T cell receptor beta chains sequenced from a single sample in a study of neurological immune-mediated disorders. TCRdb analysed the 5' RACE reads with MiXCR anew, one entry per CDR3 protein. Here the sample spans about 74,000 distinct CDR3 sequences, 5.2% being singletons. Sequences were obtained from PBMCs. All receptors come from a man younger than 30 with multiple sclerosis.

This clonotype was counted at least ten times. The V gene is TRBV15, the J gene TRBJ2-3, with 9 bases aligning to TRBD1. The germline gives CDR1 LNHNV, CDR2 YYDKDF (reference sequence). CDR3 length: 15 amino acids. The V segment lost 5 bases and the J segment 2 bases; nucleotides outside the gene matches: 5. The CDR3 bases are TGTGCCACCAGCCTCGGGGACAGGGTCACAGATACGCAGTATTTT. As protein: CATSLGDRVTDTQYF.

The genes are TRBV20-1 and TRBJ2-2; D may correspond to TRBD1 or TRBD2 (5 bases each). Trimming pared 6 bases from V and 4 bases from J, leaving 18 bases between. The CDR3 consists of 15 residues. The germline V gene encodes CDR1 DFQATT and CDR2 SNEGSKA (reference sequence). The CDR3 here is CSAIPAGSSTGELFF. In DNA form, the CDR3 reads TGCAGTGCCATCCCGGCAGGGAGCAGCACCGGGGAGCTGTTTTTT.

In this sample, this clonotype turned up many times. The chain uses TRBV11-3 and TRBJ2-2; D possibly corresponds to TRBD1 (5 bases). V lost 3 bases to trimming and J lost 5 bases, with 7 bases between them. The germline gives CDR1 SGHNT, CDR2 YENEEA. This CDR3 has 13 amino acids. The CDR3 nucleotides are TGTGCCAGCAGCTTGACAGAAACCGGGGAGCTGTTTTTT. It translates to CASSLTETGELFF.

This clonotype was found many times. The V and J genes are TRBV3-1 and TRBJ2-1, with 9 bases fitting TRBD2. The J segment lost 10 bases and the V segment lost 4 bases, leaving 11 bases of the junction unmatched. Germline V gives CDR1 LGHDT, CDR2 YNNKEL (reference sequence). This CDR3 has 15 residues. CDR3: CASSPRVRGGREQFF. CDR3 DNA sequence: TGTGCCAGCAGCCCTAGGGTGCGGGGGGGCCGAGAGCAGTTCTTC.

The sample holds many counts of this clonotype. V usage is TRBV24-1 and J usage is TRBJ2-3, with a tentative D call TRBD1 (6 bases). The V end lost 1 base, the J end lost 2 bases, and 15 bases lay between the germline ends. CDR1 is KGHDR and CDR2 is SFDVKD in the germline V gene. The length of the CDR3 is 17 residues. The DNA of the CDR3 is TGTGCCACCAGTGATTTAGTCAAGGACAGCTCCACAGATACGCAGTATTTT. Translated: CATSDLVKDSSTDTQYF.

This clonotype was seen repeatedly, ten times or more. The chain combines TRBV24-1 with TRBJ2-4; TRBD2 aligns across 8 bases. CDR1 and CDR2 from the germline V gene are KGHDR and SFDVKD. The CDR3 loop spans 13 amino acids. J was trimmed by 13 bases and V by 5 bases; bases with no gene match: 9. The CDR3 sequence: CATSASSAGGQYF. CDR3 in DNA: TGTGCCACCAGTGCTTCCAGCGCGGGGGGACAGTACTTC.

This clonotype was seen ten or more times. This chain joins TRBV5-1 and TRBJ1-1; 12 nucleotides match TRBD1. The CDR3 length is 15 residues. V lost 4 bases to trimming and J lost 10 bases; unmatched junction nucleotides: 11. Looked up from germline, CDR1 is SGHRS and CDR2 is YFSETQ. The CDR3 DNA sequence: TGCGCCAGCAGCCAAGGGACAGGGGGCTCTTCAACAGCTTTCTTT. It encodes CASSQGTGGSSTAFF.

This clonotype was picked up many times. This chain links TRBV28 with TRBJ2-7; 9 bases are a match to TRBD2. The CDR3 is made up of 14 amino acids. Germline values: CDR1 MDHEN, CDR2 SYDVKM. V lost 5 bases to trimming and J lost 2 bases; unmatched junction nucleotides: 4. The CDR3 reads CASSPGTSPYEQYF. As DNA, the CDR3 is TGTGCCAGCAGTCCCGGGACTAGCCCCTACGAGCAGTACTTC. Full variable domain (rest looked up from reference TRBV28 and TRBJ2-7): DVKVTQSSRYLVKRTGEKVFLECVQDMDHENMFWYRQDPGLGLRLIYFSYDVKMKEKGDIPEGYSVSREKKERFSLILESASTNQTSMYLCASSPGTSPYEQYFGPGTRLTVT.

This clonotype was found a few times. The V gene is TRBV20-1, the J gene TRBJ2-3; 7 bases match TRBD2. Trimming cost V 5 bases and J 5 bases; bases outside gene matches: 4. Germline CDR1 and CDR2: DFQATT and SNEGSKA (reference sequence). The CDR3 contains 12 residues. CDR3 sequence reads: CSAEPGGDTQYF. The CDR3 coding sequence is TGCAGTGCTGAACCGGGGGGAGATACGCAGTATTTT.

The chain joins TRBV7-2 to TRBJ2-3; the D is unclear. This CDR3 has 16 residues. Germline V CDR1 and CDR2: SGHTA, FQGNSA. V was shortened by 4 bases and J by 4 bases, with 18 bases between the two germline ends. The CDR3 loop reads CASSYTRAVQADTQYF. DNA for the CDR3: TGTGCCAGCAGCTATACACGGGCGGTCCAGGCAGATACGCAGTATTTT.

This clonotype was seen ten or more times. The chain joins TRBV7-8 to TRBJ2-1, with TRBD2 matching 10 bases. Trimming at V came to 2 bases and at J to 4 bases, leaving 5 bases not matched to a gene. The CDR3 has 16 amino acids. Germline loops: CDR1 SGHVS, CDR2 FQNEAQ. In DNA form, the CDR3 reads TGTGCCAGCAGCTTATTAGGGACTAGCGCTTACAATGAGCAGTTCTTC. Encoded protein: CASSLLGTSAYNEQFF.

This clonotype was detected many times. The chain combines TRBV12-3 or TRBV12-4 with TRBJ1-2, with D perhaps TRBD1 (6 bases). Trimming cost V 3 bases and J 6 bases, with 14 bases left between them. CDR3 size: 14 residues. The chain's CDR3 is CASSFAGQRNGYTF. CDR3 DNA sequence: TGTGCCAGCAGTTTCGCAGGACAGCGTAATGGCTACACCTTC.

At least ten counts were recorded for this clonotype. The V and J genes are TRBV12-3 or TRBV12-4 and TRBJ2-1; D is possibly TRBD1 or TRBD2 (6 bases each). The V and J ends lost 0 bases and 8 bases respectively, with 11 bases between them. CDR3 length: 14 residues. In DNA, the CDR3 is TGTGCCAGCAGTTTAGCCTCGGGGGCCGATGAGCAGTTCTTC. This gives the protein CASSLASGADEQFF.

This clonotype has ten or more counts. The rearrangement uses TRBV5-1 and TRBJ2-3; unclear D gene. Germline-derived CDR1 and CDR2 are SGHRS and YFSETQ. The CDR3 runs to 13 residues. V was cut by 3 bases and J by 0 bases, with 5 bases left in between. The CDR3 DNA follows: TGCGCCAGCAGCTCGCCAAGCACAGATACGCAGTATTTT. As protein: CASSSPSTDTQYF.

This clonotype was observed at least ten times. The genes are TRBV3-1 and TRBJ2-2, with D uncertain. CDR1 and CDR2 from the germline V gene are LGHDT and YNNKEL (reference sequence). This CDR3 has 13 amino acids. With 3 bases removed from V and 2 bases from J, the gap between germline ends came to 4 bases. As DNA, the CDR3 is TGTGCCAGCAGCCAGGACAACACCGGGGAGCTGTTTTTT. Translating gives CASSQDNTGELFF.

The sample holds many counts of this clonotype. V gene TRBV3-1 combines with J gene TRBJ2-3, with D hard to call. CDR1 LGHDT and CDR2 YNNKEL come from the germline V gene (reference sequence). V lost 1 base and J 4 bases, leaving 6 bases between the germline ends. The CDR3 is 13 residues long. The CDR3 is CASSQGFADTQYF. The CDR3 DNA follows: TGTGCCAGCAGCCAAGGCTTCGCAGATACGCAGTATTTT.

This clonotype occurred many times. The chain is built from TRBV20-1 and TRBJ2-3; no clear D gene. Trimming cost V 1 base and J 0 bases, with 5 bases left between them. This CDR3 spans 13 amino acids. The germline V gene has CDR1 DFQATT and CDR2 SNEGSKA (reference sequence). The CDR3 sequence: CSARVLSTDTQYF. In nucleotides, the CDR3 is TGCAGTGCTAGAGTCCTTAGCACAGATACGCAGTATTTT.

This clonotype has at least ten counts. The CDR3 DNA is TGCAGCGTTGAATTGCGCTCTGGGGCCAACGTCCTGACTTTC. Protein: CSVELRSGANVLTF. The chain employs TRBV29-1 and TRBJ2-6; D is ambiguous. The CDR3 is 14 residues long. Germline values: CDR1 SQVTM, CDR2 ANQGSEA. Trimming stripped 2 bases from V and 0 bases from J, with 5 bases between.

Ten or more counts support this clonotype. V is TRBV5-1 and J is TRBJ2-7; tentative D call: TRBD1 (5 bases). The CDR3 runs to 15 residues. V was clipped by 2 bases and J by 5 bases, with 17 bases between them. Germline CDR1 SGHRS, CDR2 YFSETQ. CDR3 loop: CASSFLQGVPNEQYF. The CDR3 region has the DNA TGCGCCAGCAGCTTCCTCCAAGGGGTGCCGAACGAGCAGTACTTC. Based on the CDR3 plus reference TRBV5-1 and TRBJ2-7, the full variable domain is KAGVTQTPRYLIKTRGQQVTLSCSPISGHRSVSWYQQTPGQGLQFLFEYFSETQRNKGNFPGRFSGRQFSNSRSEMNVSTLELGDSALYLCASSFLQGVPNEQYFGPGTRLTVT.